These 32 T cell receptor beta chains originate from one sample sequenced in a study of T cells after yellow fever vaccination. TCRdb fed the 5' RACE reads into MiXCR, producing one record per CDR3 protein. Of hundreds of thousands of distinct CDR3 sequences in the sample, about a sixth were seen once. The material sequenced was PBMCs, taken roughly 5 days after the first yellow fever vaccination. All receptors come from a man in his late teens or twenties who received the YFV17D yellow fever vaccine.

This chain links TRBV23-1 with TRBJ1-5, with D perhaps TRBD1 (5 bases). TRBV23-1 belongs to the ORF category, with a function that is uncertain. This CDR3 comprises 15 residues. Trimming stripped 0 bases from V and 9 bases from J, with 15 bases between. The CDR3 spells CASSQSHRPIRPQHF. The CDR3 DNA is TGCGCCAGCAGTCAATCTCACAGGCCAATTAGGCCCCAGCATTTT.

This clonotype was recorded a few times. V and J are TRBV12-3 or TRBV12-4 and TRBJ2-1; 8 bases are a match to TRBD1. Unmatched junction bases numbered 7, after V lost 4 bases and J lost 8 bases. This CDR3 is built from 14 residues. This CDR3 is CASSSLDRAHEQFF. CDR3 nucleotide sequence: TGTGCCAGCAGTTCCCTGGACAGGGCCCATGAGCAGTTCTTC.

The CDR3 region has the DNA TGCAGTGCTAGCGGGGGGGGATATGGCTACACCTTC. Translated: CSASGGGYGYTF. This chain links TRBV20-1 with TRBJ1-2; tentative D call: TRBD1 (5 bases). V was shortened by 3 bases and J by 5 bases, with 10 bases between the two germline ends. CDR3 size: 12 residues. Germline lookup yields CDR1 DFQATT and CDR2 SNEGSKA (reference sequence).

This clonotype was seen at least ten times. The gene calls are TRBV12-3 or TRBV12-4 and TRBJ2-2; 13 bases line up with TRBD2. CDR3 size: 18 residues. The trim removed 5 bases at V and 5 bases at J, leaving 11 bases unmatched. The DNA of the CDR3 is TGTGCCAGCAGTCCATCTTACCCGGGACTAGCGGGAACCGGGGAGCTGTTTTTT. Its protein is CASSPSYPGLAGTGELFF.

The V and J genes are TRBV20-1 and TRBJ2-3, with a tentative D call TRBD1 (6 bases). Looked up from germline, CDR1 is DFQATT and CDR2 is SNEGSKA (reference sequence). Trimming removed 3 bases at V and 3 bases at J, with 16 bases between. This CDR3 is 15 amino acids long. For the CDR3, the DNA is TGCAGTGCTAGGAACTACGGACAGCAGACAGATACGCAGTATTTT. It specifies CSARNYGQQTDTQYF.

This clonotype was seen many times. This chain links TRBV4-3 with TRBJ2-7; possibly TRBD2 for D (6 bases). This CDR3 is built from 15 residues. Trimming cost V 4 bases and J 3 bases, with 16 bases left between them. The germline V gene has CDR1 LGHNA and CDR2 YSLEER. The CDR3 loop is CASSRQIGGNYEQYF. In nucleotides, the CDR3 is TGCGCCAGCAGCCGCCAAATTGGGGGGAACTACGAGCAGTACTTC.

The table lists this clonotype with a few counts. The rearrangement links TRBV27 to TRBJ2-7; possibly TRBD1 for D (6 bases). The length of the CDR3 is 15 residues. Germline CDR1 reads MNHEY; CDR2 reads SMNVEV (reference sequence). With 5 bases removed from V and 4 bases from J, the gap between germline ends came to 18 bases. The CDR3 nucleotides read TGTGCCAGCAGTACCTCCCCAGGGGAAGTATACGAGCAGTACGTC. This gives the protein CASSTSPGEVYEQYV.

This clonotype came up a few times. The V and J genes are TRBV9 and TRBJ2-5, with D hard to call. Germline V lookup: CDR1 SGDLS, CDR2 YYNGEE. The CDR3 covers 14 residues. V was trimmed by 0 bases and J by 4 bases, leaving 10 bases between them. Here the CDR3 DNA reads TGTGCCAGCAGCGTAGGGTCCAGATCAGAGACCCAGTACTTC. Translation gives CASSVGSRSETQYF.

In this sample, this clonotype turned up many times. J is TRBJ2-1 and V is TRBV7-9; tentative D call: TRBD1 (6 bases). This CDR3 is 12 amino acids long. Trimming took 3 bases from V and 6 from J, leaving 6 bases between them. Germline CDR1 reads SEHNR; CDR2 reads FQNEAQ (reference sequence). CDR3 sequence reads: CASSFRGNEQFF. The CDR3 nucleotides read TGTGCCAGCAGCTTCAGGGGCAATGAGCAGTTCTTC.

The genes are TRBV11-1 and TRBJ2-3; perhaps TRBD1 as D (6 bases). This CDR3 is built from 15 residues. The germline V gene encodes CDR1 SGHAT and CDR2 FQDESV (reference sequence). The ends were cut back, 5 bases at V and 6 bases at J, with 18 bases in the middle. The CDR3 bases are TGTGCCAGCAGCCTAGGACAGCCGGGCGGGGATACGCAGTATTTT. Its protein is CASSLGQPGGDTQYF.

This clonotype has ten or more counts. The gene calls are TRBV3-1 and TRBJ2-3; 7 bases are shared with TRBD2. The CDR3 loop spans 18 amino acids. Trimming at V came to 5 bases and at J to 2 bases, leaving 16 bases not matched to a gene. From germline, CDR1 is LGHDT and CDR2 YNNKEL (reference sequence). The CDR3 loop reads CASSGFGGEGSPTDTQYF. The CDR3 DNA reads TGTGCCAGCAGCGGGTTTGGTGGGGAGGGATCACCCACAGATACGCAGTATTTT.

This clonotype was recorded at least ten times. The chain employs TRBV12-3 or TRBV12-4 and TRBJ2-3; unclear D gene. V lost 5 bases, J lost 5 bases, and 17 bases lay in between. This CDR3 has 15 amino acids. The CDR3 nucleotides are TGTGCCAGCAGTATCCAGGCTACCCTTGGAGATACGCAGTATTTT. It specifies CASSIQATLGDTQYF.

The table lists this clonotype with a few counts. The rearrangement links TRBV7-2 to TRBJ2-4; 10 nucleotides align to TRBD2. After removal of 5 bases from V and 1 base from J, the junction contained 2 bases not matched to a gene. Germline assignment: CDR1 SGHTA and CDR2 FQGNSA. The length of the CDR3 is 15 residues. Written as DNA, the CDR3 is TGTGCCAGCAGCCAAGCGGGAGGGGCCAAAAACATTCAGTACTTC. Translated: CASSQAGGAKNIQYF.

The chain is built from TRBV25-1 and TRBJ1-4; D is undetermined. V was pared by 1 base and J by 0 bases, with 9 bases between. CDR1 is MGHDK, CDR2 SYGVNS, per germline. The CDR3 spans 16 residues. The CDR3 DNA reads TGTGCCAGCAGTGAATCTTGGGGAACAACTAATGAAAAACTGTTTTTT. This codes for CASSESWGTTNEKLFF.

This clonotype showed up just a few times. The genes are TRBV6-2 or TRBV6-3 and TRBJ2-1; TRBD2 might be the D (7 bases). Trimming left V 2 bases short and J 3 bases short, with 14 bases between. CDR1 and CDR2 (germline): MNHEY, SVGEGT. CDR3 length: 16 amino acids. CDR3 residues: CASSYVAGALYNEQFF. The CDR3 nucleotides are TGTGCCAGCAGTTACGTGGCGGGGGCGCTCTACAATGAGCAGTTCTTC.

The V gene is TRBV12-3 or TRBV12-4, the J gene TRBJ1-2, with 10 bases matching TRBD1. V dropped 10 bases and J dropped 7; count of bases not matched to a gene: 15. The CDR3 runs 15 residues. The CDR3 DNA sequence: TGTGCCACCGATCAGGGGTCCGGGACAGGGGCTGGCTACACCTTC. It specifies CATDQGSGTGAGYTF.

This clonotype turned up a few times. The chain links TRBV21-1 to TRBJ1-5; the table's D call TRBD1 went unverified against the DNA. TRBV21-1 is tagged as a pseudogene. This CDR3 region has 17 residues. Written as DNA, the CDR3 is TGTGCCAGCAGCAACCCATGGGACAGATTTCCAAATCAGCCCCAGCATTTT. Its protein is CASSNPWDRFPNQPQHF.

J is TRBJ1-2 and V is TRBV10-3, with 10 positions matching TRBD1. This CDR3 has 14 residues. CDR1 ENHRY and CDR2 SYGVKD come from the germline V gene. The junction had 2 bases not matched to a gene; V was cut back by 4 bases and J by 3 bases. The CDR3, as DNA: TGTGCCATCAGTGTCGGGACAGGGGACTATGGCTACACCTTC. It codes for CAISVGTGDYGYTF.

This clonotype was seen more than once but under ten times. V and J are TRBV12-3 or TRBV12-4 and TRBJ2-7, with TRBD1 identical over 8 bases. With 7 bases clipped from V and 1 base from J, the junction kept 6 bases outside the gene matches. This CDR3 contains 14 residues. Here the CDR3 reads CASTLRDRSYEQYF. As DNA, the CDR3 is TGTGCCAGCACCCTCAGGGACAGGTCCTACGAGCAGTACTTC.

The chain recombines TRBV5-1 with TRBJ2-7, with 7 bases matching TRBD2. The CDR3 is made up of 14 amino acids. Germline V gene lookup returns CDR1 SGHRS and CDR2 YFSETQ. Trimming at V came to 1 base and at J to 5 bases, leaving 6 bases not matched to a gene. The CDR3 here is CASSLSSGLNEQYF. CDR3 bases: TGCGCCAGCAGCTTGTCTAGCGGTCTAAACGAGCAGTACTTC.

The V call is TRBV20-1, the J call TRBJ2-7; D is tentatively TRBD1 or TRBD2 (5 bases each). There are 14 residues in the CDR3. Germline V gene sequence: CDR1 DFQATT, CDR2 SNEGSKA (reference sequence). The V and J ends lost 5 bases and 5 bases respectively, with 19 bases between them. CDR3 nucleotides: TGCAGTGCTCCACCGGGACCTCCTATCCACGAGCAGTACTTC. It encodes CSAPPGPPIHEQYF.

V gene TRBV7-2 combines with J gene TRBJ1-1; D not resolved. The CDR3 length is 15 residues. V was clipped by 1 base and J by 0 bases, with 9 bases between them. Germline loops: CDR1 SGHTA, CDR2 FQGNSA. The DNA for the CDR3 is TGTGCCAGCAGCTTAGGGGTAGTTGTGAACACTGAAGCTTTCTTT. Translated, it gives CASSLGVVVNTEAFF.

A few counts support this clonotype. The V gene is TRBV7-2, the J gene TRBJ1-4; D perhaps matches TRBD1 (5 bases). CDR1 SGHTA and CDR2 FQGNSA come from the germline V gene. Trimming took 3 bases from V and 2 from J, leaving 10 bases between them. CDR3 length: 15 residues. CDR3 bases: TGTGCCAGCAGCTTGCTTTGGGGGACTAATGAAAAACTGTTTTTT. Translated, it gives CASSLLWGTNEKLFF.

The V and J genes are TRBV9 and TRBJ1-1; possible D gene TRBD1, 6 bases. The ends were cut back, 3 bases at V and 0 bases at J, with 15 bases in the middle. The germline gives CDR1 SGDLS, CDR2 YYNGEE. The CDR3 consists of 16 residues. CDR3 loop: CASSGQTGQMNTEAFF. As DNA, the CDR3 is TGTGCCAGCAGCGGACAGACAGGACAGATGAACACTGAAGCTTTCTTT.

This clonotype has a handful of counts. For the CDR3, the DNA is TGTGCCAGCGCCAAACTCCATGAGCAGTTCTTC. Translation gives CASAKLHEQFF. This chain uses TRBV7-9 with TRBJ2-1; no definite D call. The V end was cut by 8 bases, the J end by 8 bases, with 10 bases between. The CDR3 has 11 residues. From germline, CDR1 is SEHNR and CDR2 FQNEAQ (reference sequence).

The V and J genes are TRBV15 and TRBJ2-2; D call uncertain. Germline V gives CDR1 LNHNV, CDR2 YYDKDF (reference sequence). V was shortened by 1 base and J by 5 bases, with 8 bases between the two germline ends. The CDR3 runs 14 residues. CDR3 sequence reads: CATSRAAKTGELFF. CDR3 sequence (DNA): TGTGCCACCAGCAGAGCGGCTAAGACCGGGGAGCTGTTTTTT.

This clonotype was seen many times. This chain uses TRBV3-1 with TRBJ1-5; TRBD1 is a possible D gene (6 bases). This CDR3 spans 13 amino acids. Trimming shortened V by 3 bases and J by 6 bases, and 9 bases separated the two germline ends. Per germline, CDR1 LGHDT and CDR2 YNNKEL (reference sequence). The CDR3 DNA reads TGTGCCAGCAGCCATTACAGGGCTCAGCCCCAGCATTTT. This codes for CASSHYRAQPQHF.

The J gene is TRBJ2-1, the V gene TRBV4-3; TRBD2 matches 8 bases. Germline CDR1 LGHNA, CDR2 YSLEER. V trimming: 1 base; J trimming: 7 bases; junction bases outside the gene matches: 9. The CDR3 has 16 amino acids. In nucleotides, the CDR3 is TGCGCCAGCAGCCAAGTGGGTAAGCGGGGGCTGAATGAGCAGTTCTTC. Encoded protein: CASSQVGKRGLNEQFF.

The chain couples TRBV19 to TRBJ2-2; TRBD2 might be the D (5 bases). V was pared by 6 bases and J by 3 bases, with 14 bases between. Germline CDR1 and CDR2: LNHDA and SQIVND (reference sequence). The CDR3 covers 15 residues. This CDR3 reads CASRRTEEYTGELFF. The CDR3 DNA sequence: TGTGCCAGTAGGAGAACGGAGGAATACACCGGGGAGCTGTTTTTT.

The V gene is TRBV7-8, the J gene TRBJ2-7, with 10 positions matching TRBD2. Per germline, CDR1 SGHVS and CDR2 FQNEAQ. This CDR3 has 16 residues. The ends lost 5 bases at V and 0 bases at J; junction bases unmatched: 7. CDR3 sequence (DNA): TGTGCCAGCAGCCTCGGACTAGCGGCAAGCTCCTACGAGCAGTACTTC. Translated: CASSLGLAASSYEQYF.

The table lists this clonotype with a few counts. This chain uses TRBV4-3 with TRBJ1-2, with D uncertain. The germline V gene has CDR1 LGHNA and CDR2 YSLEER. Trimming took off 0 bases at V and 3 bases at J, with 11 bases between the two ends. The CDR3 contains 15 residues. DNA of the CDR3: TGCGCCAGCAGCCAAGAAAGGGAGGGCTACTATGGCTACACCTTC. Amino acids: CASSQEREGYYGYTF.

This clonotype appeared a few times. The chain combines TRBV7-2 with TRBJ1-5; 8 nucleotides match TRBD1. The V gene end was trimmed by 5 bases and the J gene end by 7 bases; junction bases not matched to a gene: 10. Germline V gives CDR1 SGHTA, CDR2 FQGNSA. This CDR3 is built from 15 residues. CDR3 sequence: CASSQQGGSFQPQHF. Here the CDR3 DNA reads TGTGCCAGCAGCCAACAGGGGGGTTCTTTCCAGCCCCAGCATTTT.